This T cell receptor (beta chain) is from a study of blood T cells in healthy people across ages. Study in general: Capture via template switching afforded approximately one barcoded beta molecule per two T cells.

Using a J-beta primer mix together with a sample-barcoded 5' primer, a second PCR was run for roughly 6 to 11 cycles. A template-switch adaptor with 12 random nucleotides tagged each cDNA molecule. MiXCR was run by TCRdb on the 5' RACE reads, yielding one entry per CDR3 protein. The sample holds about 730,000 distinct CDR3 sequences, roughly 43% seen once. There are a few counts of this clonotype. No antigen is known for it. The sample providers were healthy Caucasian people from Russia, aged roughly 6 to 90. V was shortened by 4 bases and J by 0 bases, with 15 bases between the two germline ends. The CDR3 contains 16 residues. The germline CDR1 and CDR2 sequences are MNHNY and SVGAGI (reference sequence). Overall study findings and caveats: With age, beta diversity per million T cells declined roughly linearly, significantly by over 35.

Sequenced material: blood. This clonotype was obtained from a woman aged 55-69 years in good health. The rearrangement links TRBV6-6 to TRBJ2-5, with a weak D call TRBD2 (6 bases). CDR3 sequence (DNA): TGTGCCAGCAGTTCCCGGGAGACCCCGTACCAAGAGACCCAGTACTTC. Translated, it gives CASSSRETPYQETQYF.